This entry lists 19 T cell receptor beta chains sequenced from one sample in a study of shared clonotypes between healthy human individuals (dated by TCRdb to about 2020). The protocol used for the library was the immunoSEQ multiplex PCR assay. Imported from immuneACCESS, the table was reduced by TCRdb to in-frame sequences with V and J called. These copies leave out some clones; in studies compared against another copy, an unresolved V gene accounts for under half, and the cause of the remainder is not known. Present in this sample are over a million clones, 95% to 97% of which were seen just once. About 1% of the sample is held by the ten biggest clonotypes. The specimen was naive CD4+ T cells sorted from blood. The sample's cell subset or site label, decoded: CD45RA+ positively selected. The receptors shown here come from a man aged 30 to 39 in good health.

CDR3 sequence: CASSPKRRVGEAFF. The CDR3 DNA reads TGTGCCAGCAGCCCCAAAAGGAGGGTGGGTGAAGCTTTCTTT. The J gene is TRBJ1-1, the V gene TRBV2; D gene uncertain. Germline values: CDR1 SNHLY, CDR2 FYNNEI. Trimming shortened V by 6 bases and J by 7 bases, and 18 bases separated the two germline ends. There are 14 residues in the CDR3.

CDR3 protein: CASSQPGQAAREQYF. The CDR3 DNA follows: TGCGCCAGCAGCCAACCTGGACAGGCTGCAAGGGAGCAGTACTTC. This chain connects TRBV4-1 to TRBJ2-7; 7 bases fit TRBD1. V lost 2 bases and J lost 7; bases outside the gene matches: 11. CDR3 length: 15 amino acids. CDR1 and CDR2 (germline): MGHRA, YSYEKL.

CDR3 amino acids: CASSQGVPSYEQYF. In DNA, the CDR3 is TGCGCCAGCAGCCAAGGGGTCCCCTCCTACGAGCAGTACTTC. The V gene is TRBV4-3, the J gene TRBJ2-7, with D unresolved. With 1 base removed from V and 0 bases from J, the gap between germline ends came to 7 bases. CDR3 length: 14 residues. Per germline, CDR1 LGHNA and CDR2 YSLEER.

The rearrangement joins TRBV4-1 to TRBJ2-3, with D uncertain. The length of the CDR3 is 14 residues. Trimming removed 4 bases from V and 3 bases from J, with 11 bases in between. CDR1 MGHRA and CDR2 YSYEKL come from the germline V gene. The CDR3 protein is CASSPLEATDTQYF. The CDR3 coding sequence is TGCGCCAGCAGCCCGCTGGAAGCAACAGATACGCAGTATTTT.

The chain carries TRBV29-1 and TRBJ2-5, with TRBD1 matching 11 bases. The CDR3 contains 14 residues. The trim removed 6 bases at V and 1 base at J, leaving 4 bases unmatched. CDR1 is SQVTM and CDR2 is ANQGSEA in the germline V gene. CDR3 DNA: TGCAGCGTCCGGACAGGGGGCTTCCAAGAGACCCAGTACTTC. Translating gives CSVRTGGFQETQYF.

The V call is TRBV28, the J call TRBJ2-7, with unresolved D. This CDR3 spans 12 amino acids. The V end was cut by 1 base, the J end by 2 bases, with 3 bases between. In germline, CDR1 is MDHEN, CDR2 SYDVKM. As DNA, the CDR3 is TGTGCCAGCAGTTTATTTACCTACGAGCAGTACTTC. Protein product: CASSLFTYEQYF.

The rearrangement uses TRBV5-1 and TRBJ2-2; perhaps TRBD1 as D (6 bases). Trimming left V 0 bases short and J 0 bases short, with 15 bases between. The length of the CDR3 is 18 residues. The germline CDR1 and CDR2 sequences are SGHRS and YFSETQ. CDR3 DNA sequence: TGCGCCAGCAGCTTGGAATCGGGACATATATCGAACACCGGGGAGCTGTTTTTT. Its protein product is CASSLESGHISNTGELFF.

This chain links TRBV2 with TRBJ2-7; 7 positions match TRBD2. Germline-derived CDR1 and CDR2 are SNHLY and FYNNEI. The CDR3 runs 14 residues. Trimming took 3 bases from V and 5 from J; bases not matched to a gene: 7. The CDR3, as DNA: TGTGCCAGCAGTGAGCGAGGGACTAACGACGAGCAGTACTTC. Encoded protein: CASSERGTNDEQYF.

The count of this clone is one. The chain recombines TRBV13 with TRBJ1-2, with no clear D. This CDR3 comprises 13 residues. The V gene's germline CDR1 is PRHDT and CDR2 FYEKMQ (reference sequence). The V end was cut by 6 bases, the J end by 7 bases, with 15 bases between. CDR3 region: CASSREVAPGYTF. In nucleotides, the CDR3 is TGTGCCAGCAGTCGAGAGGTAGCCCCTGGCTACACCTTC.

CDR3 loop: CASSISSGYSYEQYF. The DNA for the CDR3 is TGTGCCAGCAGCATTTCTAGCGGGTACTCCTACGAGCAGTACTTC. The rearrangement links TRBV14 to TRBJ2-7, with 8 bases aligning to TRBD2. Trimming cost V 5 bases and J 0 bases; bases outside gene matches: 6. The germline V gene encodes CDR1 SGHDN and CDR2 FVKESK. The CDR3 runs 15 residues.

This clone came up once. This chain connects TRBV9 to TRBJ2-1; the D is unclear. Germline values: CDR1 SGDLS, CDR2 YYNGEE. CDR3 length: 15 residues. The V end lost 0 bases, the J end lost 5 bases, and 12 bases lay between the germline ends. Here the CDR3 reads CASSVARRDNNEQFF. The DNA of the CDR3 is TGTGCCAGCAGCGTAGCGCGGCGCGACAACAATGAGCAGTTCTTC.

This rearrangement joins TRBV13 to TRBJ2-3; D may correspond to TRBD1 or TRBD2 (5 bases each). The germline gives CDR1 PRHDT, CDR2 FYEKMQ (reference sequence). Trimming shortened V by 1 base and J by 3 bases, and 23 bases separated the two germline ends. This CDR3 has 19 residues. The DNA for the CDR3 is TGTGCCAGCAGCTTAGTCCCCCCGGGACCTATCAGAACAACAGATACGCAGTATTTT. The encoded protein is CASSLVPPGPIRTTDTQYF. The full variable domain, its missing parts supplied by reference TRBV13 and TRBJ2-3, is AAGVIQSPRHLIKEKRETATLKCYPIPRHDTVYWYQQGPGQDPQFLISFYEKMQSDKGSIPDRFSAQQFSDYHSELNMSSLELGDSALYFCASSLVPPGPIRTTDTQYFGPGTRLTVL.

The chain uses TRBV7-3 and TRBJ2-3, with 9 bases that match TRBD2. The V gene end was trimmed by 0 bases and the J gene end by 2 bases; junction bases not matched to a gene: 6. The CDR3 is made up of 17 amino acids. Germline loops: CDR1 SGHTA, CDR2 FQGTGA. The CDR3 DNA reads TGTGCCAGCAGCTTAACGATGACTAGCGGAATCACAGATACGCAGTATTTT. This gives the protein CASSLTMTSGITDTQYF.

This clone appeared many times. V and J are TRBV5-4 and TRBJ2-2; D gene ambiguous. V lost 0 bases, J lost 1 base, and 10 bases lay in between. The CDR3 has 16 residues. Germline CDR1 and CDR2: SGHNT and YYREEE (reference sequence). CDR3 sequence: CASSLGWLENTGELFF. The DNA for the CDR3 is TGTGCCAGCAGCTTGGGTTGGCTTGAGAACACCGGGGAGCTGTTTTTT.

CDR3 DNA: TGCAGCGCCGGGACAGGGGTTACCTACGAGCAGTACTTC. It encodes CSAGTGVTYEQYF. The chain combines TRBV29-1 with TRBJ2-7; 10 bases map to TRBD1. The germline V gene has CDR1 SQVTM and CDR2 ANQGSEA. The CDR3 is 13 residues long. Unmatched junction bases numbered 5, after V lost 7 bases and J lost 2 bases.

V gene TRBV11-2 combines with J gene TRBJ1-5; D call uncertain. CDR3 length: 13 amino acids. Germline loops: CDR1 SGHAT, CDR2 FQNNGV. Trimming pared 9 bases from V and 0 bases from J, leaving 9 bases between. For the CDR3, the DNA is TGTGCCAGTGCACCTTTTAGCAATCAGCCCCAGCATTTT. Its translation: CASAPFSNQPQHF. Complete variable domain (other parts from reference TRBV11-2 and TRBJ1-5): EAGVAQSPRYKIIEKRQSVAFWCNPISGHATLYWYQQILGQGPKLLIQFQNNGVVDDSQLPKDRFSAERLKGVDSTLKIQPAKLEDSAVYLCASAPFSNQPQHFGDGTRLSIL.

V usage is TRBV30 and J usage is TRBJ2-3; D remains unclear. The CDR3 is 13 residues long. The germline V gene has CDR1 GTSNPN and CDR2 SVGIG (reference sequence). V was clipped by 1 base and J by 2 bases, with 7 bases between them. In DNA, the CDR3 is TGTGCCTGGAGTGGATCTAACACAGATACGCAGTATTTT. This encodes CAWSGSNTDTQYF.

The J gene is TRBJ2-7, the V gene TRBV25-1; no clear D gene. The germline V and J ends were trimmed by 9 bases and 0 bases, with 15 bases remaining between them. The CDR3 covers 14 residues. CDR1 is MGHDK, CDR2 SYGVNS, per germline. CDR3 amino acids: CASTLGGGSYEQYF. The CDR3 nucleotides read TGTGCCAGTACGCTCGGTGGCGGCTCCTACGAGCAGTACTTC.

This rearrangement joins TRBV14 to TRBJ2-1; D not certain. The CDR3 is 16 amino acids. Deletions cut 4 bases from V and 2 bases from J, with 15 bases between. The germline V gene has CDR1 SGHDN and CDR2 FVKESK. The CDR3 DNA reads as TGTGCCAGCAGCCCATTCCACCATCAACCCTACAATGAGCAGTTCTTC. Its translation is CASSPFHHQPYNEQFF.